This T cell receptor beta chain stems from a study of T cell repertoires in cytomegalovirus infection. Study at large: In public TCR beta signatures, there were indications of both CMV infection and matching HLA type.

Germline V lookup: CDR1 SGHNT, CDR2 YENEEA. The CDR3 spans 12 residues. TCRdb reprocessed the reads with MiXCR, giving one entry per CDR3 protein. The sample includes roughly 920,000 distinct CDR3 sequences, roughly 31% of them seen just once. As to this clonotype: Antigen unknown.

The sequence came from a human donor in good health (CMV status not recorded). Some clones in this sample may be carry-over from other donors' samples. Source: cultured CD8+ T cells from PBMCs, taken from culture after CMV antigen stimulation. This chain links TRBV11-3 with TRBJ2-7; 10 bases line up with TRBD1. CDR3 sequence: CASSLEGTGERV. DNA of the CDR3: TGTGCCAGCAGCTTAGAAGGGACAGGGGAACGGGTC.